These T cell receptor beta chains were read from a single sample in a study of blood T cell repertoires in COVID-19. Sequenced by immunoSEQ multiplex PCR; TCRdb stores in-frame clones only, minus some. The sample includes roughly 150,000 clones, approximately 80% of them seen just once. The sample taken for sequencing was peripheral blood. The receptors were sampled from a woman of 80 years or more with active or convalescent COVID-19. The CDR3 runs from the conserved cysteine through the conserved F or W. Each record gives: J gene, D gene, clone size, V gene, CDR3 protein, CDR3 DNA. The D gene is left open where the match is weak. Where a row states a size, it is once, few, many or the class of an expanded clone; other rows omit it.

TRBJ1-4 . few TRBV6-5 CASGDSTNEKLFF TGTGCCAGCGGAGATTCAACTAATGAAAAACTGTTTTTT
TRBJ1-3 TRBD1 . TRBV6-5 CASKRQGADTIYF TGTGCCAGCAAGCGGCAGGGGGCGGACACCATATATTTT
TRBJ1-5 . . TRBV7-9 CASSLDGSNQPQHF TGTGCCAGCAGCTTAGACGGTAGCAATCAGCCCCAGCATTTT
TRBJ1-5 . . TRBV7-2 CASSPRVGGDQPQHF TGTGCCAGCAGCCCCAGGGTGGGGGGAGATCAGCCCCAGCATTTT
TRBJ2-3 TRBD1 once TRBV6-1 CASGDRGPSDTQYF TGTGCCAGCGGTGACAGGGGCCCCTCAGATACGCAGTATTTT
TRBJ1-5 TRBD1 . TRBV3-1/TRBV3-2 CASSPSTDRVLPQHF TGTGCCAGCAGCCCCTCCACGGACAGGGTTTTGCCCCAGCATTTT
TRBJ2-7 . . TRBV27 CASSFRGRVYEQYF TGTGCCAGCAGTTTCCGGGGTAGGGTCTACGAGCAGTACTTC
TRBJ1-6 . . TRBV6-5 CASSPDTWNPSLHF TGTGCCAGCAGTCCTGACACCTGGAACCCATCCCTCCACTTT
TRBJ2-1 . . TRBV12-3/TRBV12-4 CASSPTGNEQFF TGTGCCAGCAGTCCAACAGGTAATGAGCAGTTCTTC
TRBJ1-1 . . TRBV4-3 CASSQDGQGITEAFF TGCGCCAGCAGCCAAGATGGGCAGGGGATCACTGAAGCTTTCTTT
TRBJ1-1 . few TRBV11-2 CASSLVRDSAEAFF TGTGCCAGCAGCTTAGTCAGGGATTCCGCTGAAGCTTTCTTT
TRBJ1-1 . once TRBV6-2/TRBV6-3 CASSYTNFQRDRGTEAFF TGTGCCAGCAGTTACACTAATTTCCAAAGGGATCGGGGCACTGAAGCTTTCTTT
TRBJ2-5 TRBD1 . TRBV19 CASSPWTGLETQYF TGTGCCAGTAGTCCTTGGACAGGGTTGGAGACCCAGTACTTC
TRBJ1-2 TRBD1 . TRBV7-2 CASSSRDRGHYGYTF TGTGCCAGCAGCTCCCGGGACAGGGGTCACTATGGCTACACCTTC
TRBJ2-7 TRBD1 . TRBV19 CASSLRQGPRFGQYF TGTGCCAGTAGTCTCCGACAGGGGCCACGGTTTGGGCAGTACTTC
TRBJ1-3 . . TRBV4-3 CASSQNVQGDGNTIYF TGCGCCAGCAGCCAGAACGTACAGGGAGACGGAAACACCATATATTTT
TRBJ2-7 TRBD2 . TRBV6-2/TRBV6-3 CASSYGGGSYEQYF TGTGCCAGCAGTTACGGGGGGGGTTCCTACGAGCAGTACTTC
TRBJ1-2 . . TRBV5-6 CASSLYADWGYTF TGTGCCAGCAGCTTGTATGCCGACTGGGGCTACACCTTC
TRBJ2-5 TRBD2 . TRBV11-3 CASSLRLAGVETQYF TGTGCCAGCAGCCTTCGACTAGCGGGGGTGGAGACCCAGTACTTC
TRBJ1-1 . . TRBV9 CASSVGLGRTEAFF TGTGCCAGCAGCGTAGGTCTGGGGCGTACTGAAGCTTTCTTT
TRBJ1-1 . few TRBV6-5 CASSRGTPTEAFF TGTGCCAGCAGTCGGGGGACCCCAACTGAAGCTTTCTTT
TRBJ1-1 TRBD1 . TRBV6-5 CASSYFGTGENTEAFF TGTGCCAGCAGTTACTTCGGGACAGGGGAAAACACTGAAGCTTTCTTT
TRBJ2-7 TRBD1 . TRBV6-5 CASSYGTGGSYEQYF TGTGCCAGCAGTTACGGGACAGGGGGCTCCTACGAGCAGTACTTC
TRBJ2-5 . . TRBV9 CASSVAQGRLGETQYF TGTGCCAGCAGCGTAGCTCAGGGTCGTTTAGGAGAGACCCAGTACTTC
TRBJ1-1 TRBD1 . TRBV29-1 CSVSTGVTEAFF TGCAGCGTTAGCACAGGGGTAACTGAAGCTTTCTTT
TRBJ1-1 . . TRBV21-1 CASSASEYRGNTEAFF TGTGCCAGCAGCGCCTCAGAGTACAGGGGGAACACTGAAGCTTTCTTT
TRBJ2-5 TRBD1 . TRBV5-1 CASSLDGQGRRETQYF TGCGCCAGCAGCTTGGATGGACAGGGTAGGCGGGAGACCCAGTACTTC
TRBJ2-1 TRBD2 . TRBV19 CASRSPGGPVSAEQFF TGTGCCAGTAGGAGCCCGGGGGGGCCGGTGAGCGCTGAGCAGTTCTTC
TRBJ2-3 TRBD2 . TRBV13 CASRGGMDTQYF TGTGCCAGCCGGGGGGGTATGGATACGCAGTATTTT